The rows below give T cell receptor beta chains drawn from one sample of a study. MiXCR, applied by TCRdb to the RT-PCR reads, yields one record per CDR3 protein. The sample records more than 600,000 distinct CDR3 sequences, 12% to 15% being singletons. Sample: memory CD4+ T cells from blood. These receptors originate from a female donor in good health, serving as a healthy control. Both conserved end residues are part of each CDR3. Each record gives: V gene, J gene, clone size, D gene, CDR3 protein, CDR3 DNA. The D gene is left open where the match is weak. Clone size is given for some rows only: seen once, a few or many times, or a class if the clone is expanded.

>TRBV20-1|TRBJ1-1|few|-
CSARDTGSGTEAFF
TGCAGTGCTAGAGATACAGGGTCGGGCACTGAAGCTTTCTTT
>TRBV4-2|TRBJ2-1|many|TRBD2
CASSQALAGNSYNEQFF
TGTGCCAGCAGCCAAGCTCTAGCGGGGAACTCCTACAATGAGCAGTTCTTC
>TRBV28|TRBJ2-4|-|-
CASSFQGLAKNIQYF
TGTGCCAGCAGTTTCCAGGGTCTAGCCAAAAACATTCAGTACTTC
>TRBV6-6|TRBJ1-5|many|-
CASTLQGQRQPQHF
TGTGCCAGCACCCTACAGGGCCAGCGTCAGCCCCAGCATTTT
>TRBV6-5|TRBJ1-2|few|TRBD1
CASSYSRLGQGGIGYTF
TGTGCCAGCAGTTACTCGAGATTGGGACAGGGGGGGATTGGCTACACCTTC
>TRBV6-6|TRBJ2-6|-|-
CASSSLRGANVLTF
TGTGCCAGCAGTTCGCTGAGAGGGGCCAACGTCCTGACTTTC
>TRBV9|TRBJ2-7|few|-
CASSVGVSVSYEQYF
TGTGCCAGCAGCGTAGGCGTTAGCGTCTCCTACGAGCAGTACTTC
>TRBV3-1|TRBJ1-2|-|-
CASSQLGDGGYTF
TGTGCCAGCAGCCAATTGGGGGATGGTGGCTACACCTTC
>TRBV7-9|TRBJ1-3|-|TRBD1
CASSRGQGNSGDTIYF
TGTGCCAGCAGCCGGGGACAGGGGAACTCTGGAGACACCATATATTTT
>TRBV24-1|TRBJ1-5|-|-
CATSDLGFNQPQHF
TGTGCCACCAGTGATTTAGGGTTCAATCAGCCCCAGCATTTT
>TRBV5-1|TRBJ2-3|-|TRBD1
CASSLAGTGVSDTQYF
TGCGCCAGCAGCTTGGCGGGGACAGGGGTATCAGATACGCAGTATTTT
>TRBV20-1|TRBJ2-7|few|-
CSAREGLGSLYEQYF
TGCAGTGCTAGAGAGGGCCTGGGGTCCCTATACGAGCAGTACTTC
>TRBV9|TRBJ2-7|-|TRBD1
CASSVRTGATYEQYF
TGTGCCAGCAGCGTCAGGACAGGGGCGACCTACGAGCAGTACTTC
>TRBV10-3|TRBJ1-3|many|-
CAISESGGENTIYF
TGTGCCATCAGTGAGTCAGGGGGAGAAAACACCATATATTTT
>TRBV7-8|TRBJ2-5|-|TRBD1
CASSLATGGPGETQYF
TGTGCCAGCAGCTTGGCAACAGGGGGCCCGGGGGAGACCCAGTACTTC
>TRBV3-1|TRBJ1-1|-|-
CASSPSWQNTEAFF
TGTGCCAGCAGCCCTAGTTGGCAGAACACTGAAGCTTTCTTT
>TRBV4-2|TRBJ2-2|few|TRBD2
CASSYLAGSAGELFF
TGTGCCAGCAGCTACCTAGCGGGATCCGCCGGGGAGCTGTTTTTT
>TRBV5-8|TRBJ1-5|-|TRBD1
CASSFWGQGHQPQHF
TGTGCCAGCAGCTTTTGGGGACAGGGTCATCAGCCCCAGCATTTT
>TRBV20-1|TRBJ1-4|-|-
CSARDNNNEKLFF
TGCAGTGCTAGGGACAACAATAATGAAAAACTGTTTTTT
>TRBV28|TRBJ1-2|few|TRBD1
CASVGQNYGYTF
TGTGCCAGCGTGGGACAGAACTATGGCTACACCTTC
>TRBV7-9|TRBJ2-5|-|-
CASSLRPTVQETQYF
TGTGCCAGCAGCTTACGGCCGACAGTGCAAGAGACCCAGTACTTC
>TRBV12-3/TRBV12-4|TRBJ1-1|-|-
CASSERVTEAFF
TGTGCCAGCAGTGAGAGGGTCACTGAAGCTTTCTTT
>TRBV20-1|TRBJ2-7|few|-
CSALTNGRAYEQYF
TGCAGTGCTCTTACGAATGGCCGGGCCTACGAGCAGTACTTC
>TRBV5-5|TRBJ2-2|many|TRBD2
CASSLGLAGANTGELFF
TGTGCCAGCAGCCTTGGACTAGCGGGGGCGAACACCGGGGAGCTGTTTTTT
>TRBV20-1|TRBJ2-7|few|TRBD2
CSAPNSGASSYEQYF
TGCAGTGCTCCAAATAGCGGGGCAAGCTCCTACGAGCAGTACTTC
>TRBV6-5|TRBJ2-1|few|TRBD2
CASSSTTSGVSNEQFF
TGTGCCAGCAGTTCCACAACTAGCGGGGTTAGTAATGAGCAGTTCTTC
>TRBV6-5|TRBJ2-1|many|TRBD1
CASRETGAVREQFF
TGTGCCAGCAGGGAGACAGGGGCAGTACGGGAGCAGTTCTTC